These 25 T cell receptor beta chains share one sample of origin, sequenced in a study of human T cells and chemical hapten exposure. Time point of the sample: patch test 1, 2 weeks after DPC sensitization. The sample's treatment: therapeutic diphenylcyclopropenone sensitization with weekly scalp DPC. TCRdb re-analysed the RACE reads in MiXCR, keeping a single row per CDR3 protein. In the table there are about 380,000 distinct CDR3 sequences, more than 4.5% of which are singletons. The input for sequencing was whole blood, taken in connection with sensitization to the hapten diphenylcyclopropenone (DPC). Source of these receptors: a woman aged 50 to 65 with alopecia areata. Some clones in this sample may be carry-over from other donors' samples.

In its sample, this clonotype was seen many times. This chain uses TRBV6-2 or TRBV6-3 with TRBJ2-3, with D tentatively TRBD1 or TRBD2 (5 bases each). This CDR3 contains 12 residues. CDR1 and CDR2 from the germline V gene are MNHEY and SVGEGT. Trimming left V 6 bases short and J 7 bases short, with 11 bases between. The CDR3 DNA sequence: TGTGCCAGCAGCGGGACGCGCAATACGCAGTATTTT. It yields the protein CASSGTRNTQYF.

This clonotype showed up just a few times. This chain connects TRBV6-5 to TRBJ1-5; unclear D gene. CDR1 is MNHEY, CDR2 SVGAGI, per germline. V was cut by 0 bases and J by 3 bases, with 9 bases left in between. CDR3 length: 15 residues. The CDR3 DNA reads as TGTGCCAGCAGTTACTCCGCGGGCTTCAATCAGCCCCAGCATTTT. This codes for CASSYSAGFNQPQHF.

This clonotype was detected many times. The gene calls are TRBV12-3 or TRBV12-4 and TRBJ2-7, with D possibly TRBD1 on 5 matching bases. Between the trimmed V and J ends, which lost 3 bases and 6 bases, there was a span of 12 bases. The CDR3 has 13 residues. This chain's CDR3 is CASSFQGSGEQYF. DNA for the CDR3: TGTGCCAGCAGTTTTCAGGGTTCGGGCGAGCAGTACTTC.

In its sample, this clonotype was seen a few times. This chain connects TRBV6-2 or TRBV6-3 to TRBJ2-5; 7 bases are a match to TRBD1. The CDR3 extends over 15 amino acids. Trimming at V came to 7 bases and at J to 2 bases, leaving 10 bases not matched to a gene. Germline CDR1 and CDR2: MNHEY and SVGEGT. DNA for the CDR3: TGTGCCAGCACTCATAGGGGGCATTTACAAGAGACCCAGTACTTC. It codes for CASTHRGHLQETQYF.

This clonotype was seen at least ten times. This rearrangement joins TRBV27 to TRBJ2-5; 8 bases line up with TRBD2. The CDR3 extends over 15 amino acids. The junction had 7 bases not matched to a gene; V was cut back by 4 bases and J by 3 bases. CDR1 is MNHEY and CDR2 is SMNVEV in the germline V gene (reference sequence). The CDR3 spells CASSSLAGLEETQYF. In DNA form, the CDR3 reads TGTGCCAGCAGTTCGTTAGCGGGACTGGAAGAGACCCAGTACTTC.

This clonotype has at least ten counts. The chain joins TRBV20-1 to TRBJ1-2, with D possibly TRBD1 on 6 matching bases. The CDR3 totals 13 residues. The germline CDR1 and CDR2 sequences are DFQATT and SNEGSKA (reference sequence). The V gene lost 0 bases and the J gene lost 7 bases, with 12 bases spanning the gap. CDR3 coding DNA: TGCAGTGCTAGAGATCGGGGGGCCCCTGGCTACACCTTC. Translating gives CSARDRGAPGYTF.

This clonotype showed up many times. V is TRBV5-1 and J is TRBJ2-1; D gene unclear. The V and J ends lost 0 bases and 6 bases respectively, with 7 bases between them. This CDR3 contains 13 residues. Per germline, CDR1 SGHRS and CDR2 YFSETQ. In DNA, the CDR3 is TGCGCCAGCAGCTTGGGCTTCGGCAATGAGCAGTTCTTC. Translation: CASSLGFGNEQFF.

The table lists this clonotype with many counts. V usage is TRBV12-3 or TRBV12-4 and J usage is TRBJ2-1; 15 bases are shared with TRBD2. The length of the CDR3 is 19 residues. Germline trimming cut 3 bases from V and 0 bases from J; bases unmatched to any gene: 6. Written as DNA, the CDR3 is TGTGCCAGCAGTTTTACGGGACTAGCGGGAGGATTCTCCTACAATGAGCAGTTCTTC. It codes for CASSFTGLAGGFSYNEQFF.

This clonotype was detected ten times or more. The V gene is TRBV7-2, the J gene TRBJ2-3; weak D call: TRBD2 (6 bases). The V gene lost 5 bases and the J gene lost 1 base, with 16 bases spanning the gap. This CDR3 comprises 16 residues. Per germline, CDR1 SGHTA and CDR2 FQGNSA. CDR3 coding DNA: TGTGCCAGCAGCCCCCCCCGCGGGGCTCGCACAGATACGCAGTATTTT. Protein product: CASSPPRGARTDTQYF.

This clonotype was observed a handful of times. V gene TRBV7-9 combines with J gene TRBJ1-1, with 9 bases fitting TRBD1. The V gene end was trimmed by 5 bases and the J gene end by 6 bases; junction bases not matched to a gene: 7. From germline, CDR1 is SEHNR and CDR2 FQNEAQ (reference sequence). The CDR3 is 14 residues long. The CDR3 loop reads CASSEDRGDSEAFF. In DNA, the CDR3 is TGTGCCAGCAGCGAGGACAGGGGAGATTCTGAAGCTTTCTTT.

This clonotype was seen at least ten times. V gene TRBV5-4 combines with J gene TRBJ2-1; unclear D gene. Trimming stripped 0 bases from V and 7 bases from J, with 8 bases between. The germline V gene has CDR1 SGHNT and CDR2 YYREEE (reference sequence). The length of the CDR3 is 13 residues. This CDR3 reads CASSLAVENEQFF. CDR3 DNA sequence: TGTGCCAGCAGCTTGGCCGTTGAAAATGAGCAGTTCTTC.

This clonotype has ten or more counts. The chain joins TRBV6-5 to TRBJ1-4; D is unresolved. The V gene lost 0 bases and the J gene lost 8 bases, with 19 bases spanning the gap. CDR1 is MNHEY, CDR2 SVGAGI, per germline. CDR3 length: 17 residues. The DNA of the CDR3 is TGTGCCAGCAGTTACTCTCCTTCCGGGTCCCAAGGGGAAAAACTGTTTTTT. Translating gives CASSYSPSGSQGEKLFF.

The J gene is TRBJ2-2, the V gene TRBV29-1, with D possibly called TRBD1 or TRBD2 (5 bases each). The CDR3 totals 13 residues. Per germline, CDR1 SQVTM and CDR2 ANQGSEA. Trimming removed 6 bases from V and 0 bases from J, with 8 bases in between. The CDR3 nucleotides are TGCAGCGTGGGACCTCCGAACACCGGGGAGCTGTTTTTT. The encoded protein is CSVGPPNTGELFF.

This clonotype was recorded at least ten times. The chain uses TRBV28 and TRBJ2-4; a weak D match, TRBD2 (5 bases). The CDR3 runs to 14 residues. The germline V gene encodes CDR1 MDHEN and CDR2 SYDVKM. Trimming took off 8 bases at V and 1 base at J, with 12 bases between the two ends. CDR3 protein: CASSGRAAKNIQYF. The CDR3 DNA sequence: TGTGCCAGCTCTGGGCGGGCGGCCAAAAACATTCAGTACTTC.

In its sample, this clonotype was seen many times. CDR3 protein: CASSWGPNNEQFF. In DNA form, the CDR3 reads TGTGCCAGCAGTTGGGGGCCCAACAATGAGCAGTTCTTC. J is TRBJ2-1 and V is TRBV27; tentatively, D is TRBD1 (6 bases). Looked up from germline, CDR1 is MNHEY and CDR2 is SMNVEV (reference sequence). V lost 4 bases and J lost 5, with 9 bases in between. The CDR3 has 13 residues.

This clonotype was detected a few times. The rearrangement joins TRBV28 to TRBJ2-3, with 8 positions matching TRBD2. The CDR3 is 16 amino acids. Germline V gives CDR1 MDHEN, CDR2 SYDVKM. After removal of 4 bases from V and 1 base from J, the junction contained 7 bases not matched to a gene. Written as DNA, the CDR3 is TGTGCCAGCAGTTCCCCCCAGACTAGCGGCACAGATACGCAGTATTTT. It codes for CASSSPQTSGTDTQYF.

This clonotype was detected ten times or more. DNA for the CDR3: TGTGCCATCAGTGATTTTGAAGAGACCCAGTACTTC. Its translation: CAISDFEETQYF. The rearrangement links TRBV10-3 to TRBJ2-5; D remains ambiguous. CDR3 length: 12 residues. Per the germline V gene, CDR1 is ENHRY and CDR2 is SYGVKD. Trimming removed 3 bases from V and 3 bases from J, with 5 bases in between.

The rearrangement joins TRBV7-9 to TRBJ2-7; D possibly uses TRBD1 or TRBD2 (5 bases each). Per the germline V gene, CDR1 is SEHNR and CDR2 is FQNEAQ (reference sequence). This CDR3 is 16 amino acids long. V was pared by 2 bases and J by 5 bases, with 19 bases between. This chain's CDR3 is CASSLPDDGAGDEQYF. In DNA form, the CDR3 reads TGTGCCAGCAGCTTACCCGACGACGGGGCAGGAGACGAGCAGTACTTC.

This clonotype was recorded a few times. In nucleotides, the CDR3 is TGTGCCAGCAGTGAACTACGTGGAAACACTGAAGCTTTCTTT. This translates into CASSELRGNTEAFF. J is TRBJ1-1 and V is TRBV6-1; no reliable D call. Germline V gene data show CDR1 as MNHNS and CDR2 as SASEGT. The CDR3 length is 14 residues. V lost 2 bases and J 2 bases, leaving 9 bases between the germline ends.

The chain uses TRBV12-3 or TRBV12-4 and TRBJ1-1, with D tentatively TRBD1 (6 bases). The germline V and J ends were trimmed by 6 bases and 4 bases, with 18 bases remaining between them. The length of the CDR3 is 15 residues. In DNA, the CDR3 is TGTGCCAGCAGGCTACAGGGCGGTGGGAGCACTGAAGCTTTCTTT. Translation gives CASRLQGGGSTEAFF.

This clonotype was detected many times. The V and J genes are TRBV27 and TRBJ1-5; D ambiguous. Germline CDR1 is MNHEY and CDR2 is SMNVEV (reference sequence). V was clipped by 3 bases and J by 4 bases, with 7 bases between them. CDR3 length equals 13 residues. The CDR3 DNA reads as TGTGCCAGCAGTTTTGAACTAAATCAGCCCCAGCATTTT. It codes for CASSFELNQPQHF.

The sample holds many counts of this clonotype. The chain is built from TRBV20-1 and TRBJ2-7, with D unclear. Germline V gene data show CDR1 as DFQATT and CDR2 as SNEGSKA (reference sequence). Trimming removed 6 bases at V and 7 bases at J, with 19 bases between. This CDR3 comprises 13 residues. The CDR3 sequence: CSAVRPPQREQYF. The CDR3 DNA reads TGCAGTGCCGTCCGTCCTCCCCAAAGGGAGCAGTACTTC.

This clonotype was seen repeatedly, ten times or more. The gene calls are TRBV11-2 and TRBJ2-7; D is ambiguous. The CDR3 runs to 12 residues. V shed 5 bases and J shed 4 bases, with 9 bases lying between them. Germline CDR1 and CDR2: SGHAT and FQNNGV. This CDR3 is CASSHGVYEQYF. DNA of the CDR3: TGTGCCAGCAGCCACGGTGTTTACGAGCAGTACTTC. The full variable domain, completed using reference TRBV11-2 and TRBJ2-7, is EAGVAQSPRYKIIEKRQSVAFWCNPISGHATLYWYQQILGQGPKLLIQFQNNGVVDDSQLPKDRFSAERLKGVDSTLKIQPAKLEDSAVYLCASSHGVYEQYFGPGTRLTVT.

In the case of this clonotype: A much larger clone lies a single base off, so this may be a read error. V and J are TRBV6-5 and TRBJ1-1; D call uncertain. CDR1 and CDR2 from the germline V gene are MNHEY and SVGAGI. V lost 5 bases and J 9 bases, leaving 10 bases between the germline ends. CDR3 size: 11 residues. The CDR3 protein is CASSGYSQAFF. CDR3 in DNA: TGTGCCAGCAGTGGCTACAGCCAAGCTTTCTTT.

V gene TRBV2 combines with J gene TRBJ2-3; TRBD2 matches at 9 bases. Trimming cost V 6 bases and J 4 bases; bases outside gene matches: 5. From germline, CDR1 is SNHLY and CDR2 FYNNEI. CDR3 length: 14 residues. Written as DNA, the CDR3 is TGTGCCAGCAGGAGCGGGGGGAGTGCAGATACGCAGTATTTT. Translating gives CASRSGGSADTQYF.